This paragraph reports one T cell receptor beta chain. Germline assignment: CDR1 SNHLY and CDR2 FYNNEI. The CDR3 contains 16 residues. Trimming left V 1 base short and J 2 bases short, with 13 bases between. These data come from a study of cytomegalovirus exposure and HLA in healthy donors. About the research overall: When 300 to 500 donors were genotyped, about 80% of them were found to fall in the Caucasian-associated ancestry cluster.

The PCR employed 60 Vbeta primers together with 13 Jbeta primers. The data were produced by immunoSEQ multiplex PCR, yet TCRdb's version contains in-frame clones alone and is incomplete. The sample includes about 160,000 clones, approximately 72% of them seen just once. The chain has TRBV2 and TRBJ2-3; TRBD1 might be the D (6 bases). Source material: PBMCs. This sequence was found in a man aged 45-60 years in good health and CMV-seronegative. The DNA for the CDR3 is TGTGCCAGCAGTGAAGAGGGGACACTCTTCACAGATACGCAGTATTTT. The encoded protein is CASSEEGTLFTDTQYF.